The 17 T cell receptor beta chains below were found in one sample sequenced in a study of shared clonotypes between healthy human individuals. Clones were sequenced by immunoSEQ multiplex PCR, and TCRdb holds only the in-frame ones, with some missing. The sample yields 2 million to 2.5 million clones, 93% seen once. The sample was naive CD4+ T cells from PBMCs. Sample subset: CD45RA+ positively selected. The receptor source for this set is a man aged 18 to 29 in good health. Some clones in this sample may be carry-over from other donors' samples.

This chain uses TRBV7-8 with TRBJ1-1; D ambiguous. Germline V CDR1 and CDR2: SGHVS, FQNEAQ. V was clipped by 4 bases and J by 0 bases, with 21 bases between them. The CDR3 spans 18 residues. CDR3 bases: TGTGCCAGCAGCTCCCGGTACGGTACGAACACCATGAACACTGAAGCTTTCTTT. It specifies CASSSRYGTNTMNTEAFF.

The chain uses TRBV4-3 and TRBJ2-7; D is ambiguous. The V gene lost 4 bases and the J gene lost 2 bases, with 12 bases spanning the gap. The CDR3 totals 14 residues. CDR1 is LGHNA and CDR2 is YSLEER in the germline V gene. The CDR3 region has the DNA TGCGCCAGCAGCCGTGGTCATGAAGCCTACGAGCAGTACTTC. It is translated as CASSRGHEAYEQYF.

This clone appeared a few times. The CDR3 here is CASSIGAGSYNEQFF. The DNA of the CDR3 is TGTGCCAGTAGTATCGGAGCGGGATCCTACAATGAGCAGTTCTTC. The chain carries TRBV19 and TRBJ2-1, with 7 bases fitting TRBD2. J was trimmed by 1 base and V by 3 bases; bases with no gene match: 3. Germline-derived CDR1 and CDR2 are LNHDA and SQIVND (reference sequence). The CDR3 is made up of 15 amino acids.

V is TRBV30 and J is TRBJ2-5; maybe TRBD2 (6 bases). V was cut by 5 bases and J by 5 bases, with 21 bases left in between. Germline-derived CDR1 and CDR2 are GTSNPN and SVGIG (reference sequence). This CDR3 comprises 15 residues. The CDR3 here is CAWGFQGLGRETQYF. CDR3 DNA: TGTGCCTGGGGCTTTCAGGGACTGGGACGCGAGACCCAGTACTTC. Filled out from reference TRBV30 and TRBJ2-5, the complete variable domain reads SQTIHQWPATLVQPVGSPLSLECTVEGTSNPNLYWYRQAAGRGLQLLFYSVGIGQISSEVPQNLSASRPQDRQFILSSKKLLLSDSGFYLCAWGFQGLGRETQYFGPGTRLLVL.

Comment on this clone: This sample also contains other DNA sequences that code for the same CDR3. The genes are TRBV4-1 and TRBJ2-1; D gene uncertain. The CDR3 is 15 amino acids. V dropped 1 base and J dropped 0 bases, with 7 bases sitting between them. Germline V CDR1 and CDR2: MGHRA, YSYEKL. CDR3 residues: CASSQGASSYNEQFF. In DNA form, the CDR3 reads TGCGCCAGCAGCCAAGGGGCGAGCTCCTACAATGAGCAGTTCTTC.

V is TRBV6-6 and J is TRBJ2-3; 9 bases are a match to TRBD2. CDR3 length equals 16 residues. J was trimmed by 4 bases and V by 2 bases; bases with no gene match: 7. Germline CDR1 is MNHNY and CDR2 is SVGAGI (reference sequence). The CDR3 nucleotides are TGTGCCAGCAGTTACGACGGCGGGAGGGCAGCAGATACGCAGTATTTT. It translates to CASSYDGGRAADTQYF.

The V and J genes are TRBV18 and TRBJ2-7, with D perhaps TRBD2 (6 bases). V was trimmed by 4 bases and J by 1 base, leaving 14 bases between them. The CDR3 extends over 15 amino acids. The germline CDR1 and CDR2 sequences are KGHSH and LQKENI. Here the CDR3 reads CASSLASVGSYEQYF. CDR3 in DNA: TGTGCCAGCTCACTTGCTAGCGTCGGGTCCTACGAGCAGTACTTC.

This clone was observed a handful of times. This rearrangement joins TRBV6-5 to TRBJ1-1, with TRBD1 matching 8 bases. Germline V CDR1 and CDR2: MNHEY, SVGAGI. CDR3 length: 13 amino acids. Germline trimming cut 6 bases from V and 2 bases from J; bases unmatched to any gene: 2. The CDR3 region is CASRDRVNTEAFF. The CDR3 DNA follows: TGTGCCAGCAGGGACAGGGTAAACACTGAAGCTTTCTTT.

The chain recombines TRBV4-1 with TRBJ1-6, with a weak D call TRBD1 (5 bases). This CDR3 is built from 17 residues. Trimming stripped 1 base from V and 3 bases from J, with 13 bases between. The germline CDR1 and CDR2 sequences are MGHRA and YSYEKL. The CDR3 DNA is TGCGCCAGCAGCCAAGGGATGGGCGGACACTATAATTCACCCCTCCACTTT. Its protein product is CASSQGMGGHYNSPLHF.

This clone appeared once. The V call is TRBV14, the J call TRBJ2-1; unclear D gene. Trimming took off 3 bases at V and 0 bases at J, with 3 bases between the two ends. The germline V gene has CDR1 SGHDN and CDR2 FVKESK. This CDR3 is built from 13 residues. The CDR3 region has the DNA TGTGCCAGCAGCCAGCTCTCCTACAATGAGCAGTTCTTC. Amino acids: CASSQLSYNEQFF.

J is TRBJ2-3 and V is TRBV4-1; D not resolved. Trimming removed 4 bases at V and 6 bases at J, with 8 bases between. Germline V lookup: CDR1 MGHRA, CDR2 YSYEKL. The CDR3 loop spans 12 amino acids. CDR3 amino acids: CASSLPRDTQYF. CDR3 sequence (DNA): TGCGCCAGCAGCCTTCCTAGGGATACGCAGTATTTT.

The V call is TRBV23-1, the J call TRBJ2-1; D ambiguous. TRBV23-1 is annotated as an ORF whose role is uncertain. The V end was cut by 6 bases, the J end by 5 bases, with 17 bases between. CDR3 length equals 15 residues. In DNA, the CDR3 is TGCGCCAGCAGGCGGACGTACGCCACCAACAATGAGCAGTTCTTC. Translated, it gives CASRRTYATNNEQFF.

This clone was seen a single time. The chain couples TRBV27 to TRBJ2-5, with 9 nucleotides matching TRBD2. The J call could be wrong; TRBJ2-7 is a better fit for the DNA end. Germline CDR1 MNHEY, CDR2 SMNVEV (reference sequence). The CDR3 length is 14 residues. The CDR3 nucleotides read TGTGCCAGCGCCCGGCTAGCGGGGAACTACGAGCAGTACTTC. Translating gives CASARLAGNYEQYF.

The chain uses TRBV10-3 and TRBJ2-2; no clear D gene. The V gene's germline CDR1 is ENHRY and CDR2 SYGVKD. The CDR3 length is 17 residues. V dropped 2 bases and J dropped 2 bases, with 15 bases sitting between them. CDR3 nucleotides: TGTGCCATCAGTGAGGGGTTTGTGAACAGCAACACCGGGGAGCTGTTTTTT. Amino acids: CAISEGFVNSNTGELFF.

Concerning this clone itself: Within the sample, other DNA sequences also encode this same CDR3. The genes are TRBV18 and TRBJ2-5; D gene ambiguous. Per germline, CDR1 KGHSH and CDR2 LQKENI. CDR3 length: 12 amino acids. Trimming stripped 2 bases from V and 5 bases from J, with 6 bases between. The CDR3 region has the DNA TGTGCCAGCTCACCAGGAAAGGAGACCCAGTACTTC. This sequence encodes CASSPGKETQYF.

This clone was recorded once. The V gene is TRBV7-2, the J gene TRBJ2-3, with 7 bases that match TRBD2. The CDR3 sequence is 18 residues long. The V gene end was trimmed by 5 bases and the J gene end by 2 bases; junction bases not matched to a gene: 16. Germline-derived CDR1 and CDR2 are SGHTA and FQGNSA. The CDR3 spells CASSPRRISGWDTDTQYF. The DNA for the CDR3 is TGTGCCAGCAGCCCCCGTCGGATTAGCGGGTGGGACACAGATACGCAGTATTTT.

The chain employs TRBV18 and TRBJ1-6; perhaps TRBD1 as D (5 bases). CDR3 length: 13 residues. Looked up from germline, CDR1 is KGHSH and CDR2 is LQKENI. V gave up 3 bases and J gave up 14 bases, with 14 bases separating them. The CDR3 loop reads CASSPAPQGALHF. DNA of the CDR3: TGTGCCAGCTCACCTGCCCCCCAAGGGGCCCTCCACTTT.